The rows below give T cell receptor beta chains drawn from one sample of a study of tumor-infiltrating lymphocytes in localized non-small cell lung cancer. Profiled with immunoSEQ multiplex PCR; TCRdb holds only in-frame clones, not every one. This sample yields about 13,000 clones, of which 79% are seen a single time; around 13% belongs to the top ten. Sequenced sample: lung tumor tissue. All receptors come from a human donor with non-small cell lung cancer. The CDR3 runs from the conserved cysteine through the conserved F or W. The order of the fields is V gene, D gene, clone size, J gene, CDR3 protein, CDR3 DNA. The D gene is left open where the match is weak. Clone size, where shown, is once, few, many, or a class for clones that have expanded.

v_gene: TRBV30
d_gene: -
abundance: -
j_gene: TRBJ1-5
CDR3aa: CAWSVGFGRAQPQHF
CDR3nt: TGTGCCTGGAGTGTAGGGTTCGGGAGGGCTCAGCCCCAGCATTTT

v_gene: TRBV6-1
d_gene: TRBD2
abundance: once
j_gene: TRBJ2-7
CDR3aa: CASSPRTSGGGEQYF
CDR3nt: TGTGCCAGCAGTCCCCGGACTAGCGGGGGAGGCGAGCAGTACTTC

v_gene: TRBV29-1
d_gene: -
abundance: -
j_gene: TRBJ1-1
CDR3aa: CSAGQPNTEAFF
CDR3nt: TGCAGCGCTGGACAGCCGAACACTGAAGCTTTCTTT

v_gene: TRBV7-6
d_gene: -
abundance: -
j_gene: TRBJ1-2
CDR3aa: CASSSIRGGYTF
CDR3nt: TGTGCCAGCAGCTCCATCAGGGGTGGCTACACCTTC

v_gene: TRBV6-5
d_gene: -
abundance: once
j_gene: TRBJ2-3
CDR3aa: CASTPLGVDTQYF
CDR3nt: TGTGCCAGCACCCCTCTCGGTGTGGATACGCAGTATTTT

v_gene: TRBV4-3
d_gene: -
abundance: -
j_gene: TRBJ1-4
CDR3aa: CASSQGAGTVPEKLFF
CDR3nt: TGCGCCAGCAGCCAAGGGGCCGGGACCGTACCTGAAAAACTGTTTTTT

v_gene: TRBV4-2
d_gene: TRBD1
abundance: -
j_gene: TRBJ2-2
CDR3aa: CASSQDVRTGRNTGELFF
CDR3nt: TGTGCCAGCAGCCAAGATGTGAGGACAGGGCGCAACACCGGGGAGCTGTTTTTT

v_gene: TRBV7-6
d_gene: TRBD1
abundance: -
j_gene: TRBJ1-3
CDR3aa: CASSLVGTGSLSGNTIYF
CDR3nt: TGTGCCAGCAGCTTAGTCGGGACAGGGAGTCTTTCGGGAAACACCATATATTTT

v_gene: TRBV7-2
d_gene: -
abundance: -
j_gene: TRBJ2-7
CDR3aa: CASSIGGGVYEQYF
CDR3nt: TGTGCCAGCAGCATAGGTGGAGGTGTGTACGAGCAGTACTTC

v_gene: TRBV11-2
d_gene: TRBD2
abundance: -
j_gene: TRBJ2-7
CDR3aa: CASSHLAGGLYEQYF
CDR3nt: TGTGCCAGCAGCCACCTAGCGGGGGGGCTCTACGAGCAGTACTTC

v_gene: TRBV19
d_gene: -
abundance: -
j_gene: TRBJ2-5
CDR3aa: CASRGQQETQYF
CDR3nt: TGTGCCAGTAGAGGACAGCAAGAGACCCAGTACTTC

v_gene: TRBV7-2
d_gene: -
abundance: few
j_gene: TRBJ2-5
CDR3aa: CASSLASASQETQYF
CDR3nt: TGTGCCAGCAGCTTAGCCTCGGCTAGCCAAGAGACCCAGTACTTC

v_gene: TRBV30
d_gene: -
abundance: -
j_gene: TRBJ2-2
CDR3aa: CAWSVRGLALTGELFF
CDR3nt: TGTGCCTGGAGTGTACGGGGTCTAGCGCTCACCGGGGAGCTGTTTTTT

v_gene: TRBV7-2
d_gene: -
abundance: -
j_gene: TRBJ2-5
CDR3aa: CASSSWVRETQYF
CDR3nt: TGTGCCAGCAGCTCCTGGGTTCGGGAGACCCAGTACTTC

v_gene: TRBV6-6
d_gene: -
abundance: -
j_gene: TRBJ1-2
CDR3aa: CASSKSDSYGYTF
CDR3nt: TGTGCCAGCAGCAAGTCGGACTCTTATGGCTACACCTTC

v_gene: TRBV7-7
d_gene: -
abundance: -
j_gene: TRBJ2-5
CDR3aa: CASSPDSVETQYF
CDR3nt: TGTGCCAGCAGCCCCGACAGCGTGGAGACCCAGTACTTC

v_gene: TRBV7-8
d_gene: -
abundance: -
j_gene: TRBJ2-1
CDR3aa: CASSLLAPWGGLKGNEQFF
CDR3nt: TGTGCCAGCAGCTTATTAGCCCCGTGGGGCGGCCTCAAGGGAAATGAGCAGTTCTTC

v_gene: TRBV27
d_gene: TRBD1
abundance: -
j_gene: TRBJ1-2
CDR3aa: CASSPGRGNYGYTF
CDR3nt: TGTGCCAGCAGTCCCGGCAGGGGGAACTATGGCTACACCTTC

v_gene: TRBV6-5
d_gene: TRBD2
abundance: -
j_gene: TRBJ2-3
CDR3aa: CASSPRRTSGDTQYF
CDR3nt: TGTGCCAGCAGCCCTCGGAGGACTAGCGGAGATACGCAGTATTTT

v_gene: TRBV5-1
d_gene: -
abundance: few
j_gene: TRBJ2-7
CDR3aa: CASSLGSGLVTYEQYF
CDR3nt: TGCGCCAGCAGCTTGGGATCGGGCCTCGTCACCTACGAGCAGTACTTC

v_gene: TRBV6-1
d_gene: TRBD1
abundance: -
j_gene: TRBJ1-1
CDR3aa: CASSADRGSSEAFF
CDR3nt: TGTGCCAGCAGTGCTGACAGGGGTAGCTCTGAAGCTTTCTTT

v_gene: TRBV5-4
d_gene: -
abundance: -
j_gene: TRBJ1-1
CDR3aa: CASSSGTLGKTEAFF
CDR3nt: TGTGCCAGCAGCTCCGGGACTCTAGGGAAGACTGAAGCTTTCTTT

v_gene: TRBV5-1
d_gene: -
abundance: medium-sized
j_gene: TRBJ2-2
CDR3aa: CASSLAASGTGELFF
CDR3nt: TGCGCCAGCAGCTTGGCGGCCTCGGGGACCGGGGAGCTGTTTTTT

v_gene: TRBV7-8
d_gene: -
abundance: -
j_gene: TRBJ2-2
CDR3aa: CASSLVPTAGRTTGELFF
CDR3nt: TGTGCCAGCAGCTTAGTACCGACAGCTGGGCGAACCACCGGGGAGCTGTTTTTT

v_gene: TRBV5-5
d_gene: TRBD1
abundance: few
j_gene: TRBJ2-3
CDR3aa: CASSSGTGPYSTDTQYF
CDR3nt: TGTGCCAGCAGCTCCGGGACAGGACCATATAGCACAGATACGCAGTATTTT

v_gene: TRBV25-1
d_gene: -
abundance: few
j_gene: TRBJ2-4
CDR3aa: CASSESNINIQYF
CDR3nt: TGTGCCAGCAGTGAATCCAATATAAACATTCAGTACTTC

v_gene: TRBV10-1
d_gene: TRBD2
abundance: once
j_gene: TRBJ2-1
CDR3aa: CASSLGCLGDGRSEQFF
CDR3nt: TGCGCCAGCAGCCTGGGATGTCTAGGGGACGGGAGGAGTGAGCAGTTCTTC

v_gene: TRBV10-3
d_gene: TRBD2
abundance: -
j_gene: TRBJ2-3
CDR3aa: CATRLAEVTDTQYF
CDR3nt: TGTGCCACCAGACTAGCGGAGGTCACAGATACGCAGTATTTT

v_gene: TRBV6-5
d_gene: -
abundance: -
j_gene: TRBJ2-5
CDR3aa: CASTRRGEGPETQYF
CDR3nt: TGTGCCAGCACCCGAAGGGGGGAGGGCCCCGAGACCCAGTACTTC

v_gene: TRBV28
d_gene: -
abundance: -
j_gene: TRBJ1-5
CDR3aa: CASSNGQRGNQPQHF
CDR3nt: TGTGCCAGCTCAAACGGGCAAAGGGGCAATCAGCCCCAGCATTTT

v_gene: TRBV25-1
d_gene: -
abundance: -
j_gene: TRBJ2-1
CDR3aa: CASTGDARQYNEQFF
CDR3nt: TGTGCCAGCACGGGAGATGCTAGGCAGTACAATGAGCAGTTCTTC

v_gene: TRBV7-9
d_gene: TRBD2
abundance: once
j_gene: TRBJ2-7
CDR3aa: CASSLAGGGPSFEQYF
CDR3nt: TGTGCCAGCAGCTTAGCGGGCGGGGGGCCCTCTTTTGAGCAGTACTTC

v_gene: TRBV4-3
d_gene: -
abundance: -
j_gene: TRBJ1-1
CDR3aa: CASSQDSRPSTEAFF
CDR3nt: TGCGCCAGCAGCCAAGACTCTCGTCCCTCCACTGAAGCTTTCTTT

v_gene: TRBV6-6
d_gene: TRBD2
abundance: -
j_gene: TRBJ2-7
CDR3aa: CASRDREGGSYEQYF
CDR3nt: TGTGCCAGCAGGGACCGGGAGGGTGGGTCCTACGAGCAGTACTTC

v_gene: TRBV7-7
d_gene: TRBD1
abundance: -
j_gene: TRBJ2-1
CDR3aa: CASSLDREGKQFF
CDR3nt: TGTGCCAGCAGCTTGGACAGGGAAGGTAAACAGTTCTTC

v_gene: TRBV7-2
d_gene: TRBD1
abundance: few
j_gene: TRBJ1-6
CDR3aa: CASSLGQGEDFNSPLHF
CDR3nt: TGTGCCAGCAGCCTTGGACAGGGGGAGGATTTTAATTCACCCCTCCACTTT

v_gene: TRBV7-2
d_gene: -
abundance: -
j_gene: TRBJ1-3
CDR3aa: CASSYGDSGNTIYF
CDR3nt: TGTGCCAGCAGCTACGGGGACTCTGGAAACACCATATATTTT

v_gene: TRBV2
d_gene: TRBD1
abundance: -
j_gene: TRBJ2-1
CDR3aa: CASTLSRDRGNNEQFF
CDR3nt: TGTGCCAGCACCCTCTCCCGGGACAGGGGAAACAATGAGCAGTTCTTC

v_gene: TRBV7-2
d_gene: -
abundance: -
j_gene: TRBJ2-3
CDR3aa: CASSSQGADTQYF
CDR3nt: TGTGCCAGCAGCTCCCAAGGGGCAGATACGCAGTATTTT

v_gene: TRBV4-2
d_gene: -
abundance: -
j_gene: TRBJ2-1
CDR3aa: CASSQEKRWGKAVVSYNEQFF
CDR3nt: TGTGCCAGCAGCCAAGAAAAAAGATGGGGGAAAGCGGTTGTCTCCTACAATGAGCAGTTCTTC

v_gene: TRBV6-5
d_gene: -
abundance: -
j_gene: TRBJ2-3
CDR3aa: CASSPLGGGTDTQYF
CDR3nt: TGTGCCAGCAGCCCGTTGGGGGGAGGCACAGATACGCAGTATTTT

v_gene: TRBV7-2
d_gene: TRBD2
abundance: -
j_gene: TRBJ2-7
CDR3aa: CASSSGLAGAAQYF
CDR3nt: TGTGCCAGCAGCTCGGGACTAGCGGGGGCCGCGCAGTACTTC

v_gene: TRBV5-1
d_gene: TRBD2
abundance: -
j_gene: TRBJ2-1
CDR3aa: CASSLRDYLLYNEQFF
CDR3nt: TGCGCCAGCAGCTTGAGGGACTACCTTCTCTACAATGAGCAGTTCTTC

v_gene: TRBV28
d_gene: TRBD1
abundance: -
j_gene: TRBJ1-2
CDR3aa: CASKFSGGLGQGLYGYTF
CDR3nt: TGTGCCAGCAAGTTCTCTGGGGGCCTGGGACAGGGCCTCTATGGCTACACCTTC

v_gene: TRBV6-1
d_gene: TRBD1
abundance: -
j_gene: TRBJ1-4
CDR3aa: CASSAGTGVEKLFF
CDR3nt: TGTGCCAGCAGTGCCGGGACAGGGGTCGAAAAACTGTTTTTT

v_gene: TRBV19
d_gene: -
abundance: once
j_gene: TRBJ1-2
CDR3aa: CASRIRATGIRYGYTF
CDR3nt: TGTGCCAGTAGGATACGGGCCACAGGGATTAGGTATGGCTACACCTTC

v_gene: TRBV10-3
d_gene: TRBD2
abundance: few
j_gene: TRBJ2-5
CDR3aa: CAISPLAGGLQETQYF
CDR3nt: TGTGCCATCAGCCCACTAGCGGGGGGCCTCCAAGAGACCCAGTACTTC

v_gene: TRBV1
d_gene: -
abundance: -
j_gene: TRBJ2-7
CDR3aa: CTSSHWRLYEQYF
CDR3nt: TGCACCAGCAGCCATTGGCGTCTTTACGAGCAGTACTTC

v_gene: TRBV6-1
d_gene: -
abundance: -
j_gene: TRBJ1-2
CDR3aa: CASDPGRTYGYTF
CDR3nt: TGTGCCAGCGACCCGGGCAGGACCTATGGCTACACCTTC

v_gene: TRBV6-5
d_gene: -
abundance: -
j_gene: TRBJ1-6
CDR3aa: CASGGGADSPLHF
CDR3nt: TGTGCCAGTGGTGGGGGGGCTGATTCACCCCTCCACTTT

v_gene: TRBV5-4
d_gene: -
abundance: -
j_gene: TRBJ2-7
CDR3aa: CASSQGGAYEQYF
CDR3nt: TGTGCCAGCAGCCAAGGGGGAGCCTACGAGCAGTACTTC

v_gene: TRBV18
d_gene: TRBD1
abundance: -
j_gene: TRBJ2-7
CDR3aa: CASSSGTGGSYEQYF
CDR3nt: TGTGCCAGCTCATCCGGGACAGGGGGATCCTACGAGCAGTACTTC

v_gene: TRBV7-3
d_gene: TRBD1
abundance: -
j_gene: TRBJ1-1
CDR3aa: CASSRGTVNTEAFF
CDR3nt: TGTGCCAGCAGCAGAGGGACAGTCAACACTGAAGCTTTCTTT

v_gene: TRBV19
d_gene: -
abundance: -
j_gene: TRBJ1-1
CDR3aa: CASSRPGHPNTEAFF
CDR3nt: TGTGCCAGTAGTAGACCGGGACACCCGAACACTGAAGCTTTCTTT

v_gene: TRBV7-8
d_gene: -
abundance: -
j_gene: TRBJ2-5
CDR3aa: CASSLVVDGETQYF
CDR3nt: TGTGCCAGCAGCTTAGTAGTTGACGGGGAGACCCAGTACTTC

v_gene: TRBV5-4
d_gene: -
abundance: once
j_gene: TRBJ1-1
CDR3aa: CASSLVGRPNTEAFF
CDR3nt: TGTGCCAGCAGCTTGGTGGGTAGGCCGAACACTGAAGCTTTCTTT

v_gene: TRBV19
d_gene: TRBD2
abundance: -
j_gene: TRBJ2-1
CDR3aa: CASSIRTSGRDNEQFF
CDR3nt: TGTGCCAGTAGTATACGGACTAGCGGGAGGGACAATGAGCAGTTCTTC

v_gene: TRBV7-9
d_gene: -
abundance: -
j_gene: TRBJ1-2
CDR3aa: CASSTGTTHSGGYTF
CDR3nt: TGTGCCAGCAGCACCGGGACAACCCACTCCGGTGGCTACACCTTC